The 18 T cell receptor beta chains below were found in one sample sequenced in a study of CD8+ T cells in alopecia areata. cDNA serving as the sequencing template came from extracted, reverse transcribed RNA. Assay used: immunoSEQ multiplex PCR; TCRdb lists only in-frame clones, some missing. The sample contains 120,000 or so clones, less than 50% of which appear only once. Sequencing input: NKG2D-low CD8+ T cells sorted from blood. The receptors were gathered from a human donor with alopecia areata.

This clone came up a few times. This rearrangement joins TRBV29-1 to TRBJ2-7; TRBD1 aligns across 10 bases. Germline CDR1 is SQVTM and CDR2 is ANQGSEA. The CDR3 spans 13 residues. The V and J ends lost 7 bases and 2 bases, in that order; junction bases with no gene match: 5. The CDR3 loop reads CSAPGQGTYEQYF. The CDR3 nucleotides are TGCAGCGCTCCGGGACAGGGGACCTACGAGCAGTACTTC.

A few counts support this clone. The V and J genes are TRBV29-1 and TRBJ2-5; TRBD1 might be the D (7 bases). Per the germline V gene, CDR1 is SQVTM and CDR2 is ANQGSEA. This CDR3 has 14 amino acids. Trimming shortened V by 7 bases and J by 0 bases, and 15 bases separated the two germline ends. The CDR3 DNA reads TGCAGCGCGGGAGCAGGGGGGCACCAAGAGACCCAGTACTTC. It specifies CSAGAGGHQETQYF.

The rearrangement links TRBV6-5 to TRBJ1-1, with unresolved D. CDR3 length: 11 residues. V dropped 2 bases and J dropped 12 bases, with 10 bases sitting between them. Germline V CDR1 and CDR2: MNHEY, SVGAGI. The CDR3 coding sequence is TGTGCCAGCAGTTACGCCCGGATTTCTTTCTTT. Protein sequence: CASSYARISFF.

The chain has TRBV2 and TRBJ2-4, with TRBD2 matching 10 bases. The CDR3 extends over 18 amino acids. Per the germline V gene, CDR1 is SNHLY and CDR2 is FYNNEI. The ends lost 5 bases at V and 0 bases at J; junction bases unmatched: 10. CDR3 coding DNA: TGTGCCAGCAGTTCCTGGACTAGCGGCTCCCTAGCCAAAAACATTCAGTACTTC. This sequence encodes CASSSWTSGSLAKNIQYF.

This clone was detected only a few times. V and J are TRBV2 and TRBJ1-1; the D is unclear. V gave up 9 bases and J gave up 0 bases, with 11 bases separating them. Germline lookup yields CDR1 SNHLY and CDR2 FYNNEI. The CDR3 runs to 13 residues. The CDR3 reads CARGSEMNTEAFF. The CDR3 DNA reads as TGTGCCAGGGGGTCAGAGATGAACACTGAAGCTTTCTTT.

V is TRBV5-6 and J is TRBJ1-2; D gene uncertain. V was cut by 1 base and J by 12 bases, with 13 bases left in between. This CDR3 has 12 amino acids. CDR1 and CDR2 (germline): SGHDT, YYEEEE. The CDR3 here is CASSLPTQVDTF. DNA for the CDR3: TGTGCCAGCAGCTTGCCGACCCAGGTGGACACCTTC.

This clone was seen a handful of times. The J gene is TRBJ2-2, the V gene TRBV7-2, with D hard to call. V lost 3 bases and J 5 bases, leaving 7 bases between the germline ends. The CDR3 runs 13 residues. Germline V gene lookup returns CDR1 SGHTA and CDR2 FQGNSA. Here the CDR3 reads CASSFESTGELFF. Here the CDR3 DNA reads TGTGCCAGCAGCTTCGAAAGTACCGGGGAGCTGTTTTTT.

V and J are TRBV15 and TRBJ2-5; D perhaps matches TRBD2 (5 bases). CDR1 and CDR2 from the germline V gene are LNHNV and YYDKDF (reference sequence). This CDR3 comprises 14 residues. V was pared by 4 bases and J by 1 base, with 10 bases between. The CDR3 coding sequence is TGTGCCACCAGCAACGGGAAGATCCAAGAGACCCAGTACTTC. The encoded protein is CATSNGKIQETQYF.

The V and J genes are TRBV13 and TRBJ2-5, with 13 bases fitting TRBD2. V trimming: 5 bases; J trimming: 4 bases; junction bases outside the gene matches: 13. The CDR3 is 18 amino acids. CDR1 PRHDT and CDR2 FYEKMQ come from the germline V gene (reference sequence). The CDR3 sequence is CASSPRLAGGSGGETQYF. The CDR3 coding sequence is TGTGCCAGCAGCCCAAGACTAGCGGGGGGTTCCGGTGGAGAGACCCAGTACTTC.

This chain connects TRBV27 to TRBJ2-7, with TRBD2 identical over 7 bases. The J segment lost 4 bases and the V segment lost 0 bases, leaving 9 bases of the junction unmatched. Germline assignment: CDR1 MNHEY and CDR2 SMNVEV (reference sequence). This CDR3 has 16 amino acids. CDR3 protein: CASSLSDGGVGYEQYF. DNA for the CDR3: TGTGCCAGCAGTTTATCCGATGGGGGGGTAGGTTACGAGCAGTACTTC.

Turning to this clone: The same CDR3 is also encoded by other DNA sequences in this sample. V gene TRBV27 combines with J gene TRBJ2-3; D is unresolved. Looked up from germline, CDR1 is MNHEY and CDR2 is SMNVEV (reference sequence). With 3 bases removed from V and 6 bases from J, the gap between germline ends came to 4 bases. This CDR3 region has 11 residues. The CDR3 region is CASSFGDTQYF. The CDR3 region has the DNA TGTGCCAGCAGTTTTGGTGATACGCAGTATTTT.

This clone was seen more than once but under ten times. The chain is built from TRBV7-2 and TRBJ2-1; D is possibly TRBD2 (5 bases). With 1 base removed from V and 5 bases from J, the gap between germline ends came to 6 bases. The CDR3 is made up of 13 amino acids. The germline CDR1 and CDR2 sequences are SGHTA and FQGNSA. The CDR3 loop is CASSLGLNNEQFF. The CDR3 DNA reads TGTGCCAGCAGCTTAGGACTAAACAATGAGCAGTTCTTC.

The chain uses TRBV4-1 and TRBJ2-1; 8 bases line up with TRBD2. J gave up 6 bases and V 6 bases, and 4 bases lay outside the gene matches. CDR3 length: 13 residues. Germline values: CDR1 MGHRA, CDR2 YSYEKL. The CDR3 DNA is TGCGCCAGCAGAGATAGCGGGGTCAATGAGCAGTTCTTC. This gives the protein CASRDSGVNEQFF.

The CDR3 sequence is CSVVWTDRNEQFF. CDR3 nucleotide sequence: TGCAGCGTTGTTTGGACGGACCGTAATGAGCAGTTCTTC. V gene TRBV29-1 combines with J gene TRBJ2-1; D ambiguous. Trimming pared 4 bases from V and 7 bases from J, leaving 14 bases between. This CDR3 has 13 residues. Germline V gene sequence: CDR1 SQVTM, CDR2 ANQGSEA.

Only a few counts were recorded for this clone. The genes are TRBV28 and TRBJ2-7; D not certain. There are 13 residues in the CDR3. The germline V gene has CDR1 MDHEN and CDR2 SYDVKM. Deletions cut 8 bases from V and 5 bases from J, with 16 bases between. The CDR3 DNA is TGTGCCAGCCAAGGGCCGGACCCTGACGAGCAGTACTTC. Its translation: CASQGPDPDEQYF.

The chain uses TRBV5-6 and TRBJ2-7; tentative D call: TRBD1 (5 bases). V was clipped by 0 bases and J by 7 bases, with 8 bases between them. Germline loops: CDR1 SGHDT, CDR2 YYEEEE. The CDR3 runs 12 residues. The CDR3 here is CASSLGNREQYF. CDR3 in DNA: TGTGCCAGCAGCTTGGGAAACAGGGAGCAGTACTTC.

V is TRBV30 and J is TRBJ2-2, with D possibly being TRBD2 (7 bases). Germline V CDR1 and CDR2: GTSNPN, SVGIG (reference sequence). This CDR3 comprises 16 residues. Between the trimmed V and J ends, which lost 5 bases and 4 bases, there was a span of 20 bases. The CDR3 DNA follows: TGTGCCTGGGGGAACCCGGGGGGCGCGGGCACCGGGGAGCTGTTTTTT. Translated, it gives CAWGNPGGAGTGELFF. Based on the CDR3 plus reference TRBV30 and TRBJ2-2, the full variable domain is SQTIHQWPATLVQPVGSPLSLECTVEGTSNPNLYWYRQAAGRGLQLLFYSVGIGQISSEVPQNLSASRPQDRQFILSSKKLLLSDSGFYLCAWGNPGGAGTGELFFGEGSRLTVL.

Turning to this clone: Within the sample, other DNA sequences also encode this same CDR3. The chain uses TRBV29-1 and TRBJ1-5, with a possible D match to TRBD1 (5 bases). CDR3 size: 13 residues. Germline-derived CDR1 and CDR2 are SQVTM and ANQGSEA. V was shortened by 6 bases and J by 1 base, with 10 bases between the two germline ends. The CDR3 region has the DNA TGCAGCGTCGTAGAGGGGAGCAATCAGCCCCAGCATTTT. Its translation: CSVVEGSNQPQHF.